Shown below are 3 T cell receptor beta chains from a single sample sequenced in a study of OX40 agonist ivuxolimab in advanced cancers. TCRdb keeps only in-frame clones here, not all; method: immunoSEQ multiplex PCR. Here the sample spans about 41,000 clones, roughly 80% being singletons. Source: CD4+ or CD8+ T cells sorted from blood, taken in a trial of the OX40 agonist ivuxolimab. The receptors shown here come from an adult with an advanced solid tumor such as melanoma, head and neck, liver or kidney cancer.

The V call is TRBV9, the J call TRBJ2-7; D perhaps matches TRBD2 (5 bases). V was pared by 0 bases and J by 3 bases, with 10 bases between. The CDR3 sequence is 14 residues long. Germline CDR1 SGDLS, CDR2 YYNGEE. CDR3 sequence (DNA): TGTGCCAGCAGCGTAGTAGCGCAAAGCTACGAGCAGTACTTC. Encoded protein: CASSVVAQSYEQYF.

CDR3 coding DNA: TGCGCCAGCAGCCAAGATGGAGGGTATCACTACGAGCAGTACTTC. Encoded protein: CASSQDGGYHYEQYF. The chain is built from TRBV4-3 and TRBJ2-7, with a possible D match to TRBD2 (6 bases). There are 15 residues in the CDR3. V dropped 0 bases and J dropped 3 bases, with 12 bases sitting between them. Germline V gives CDR1 LGHNA, CDR2 YSLEER.

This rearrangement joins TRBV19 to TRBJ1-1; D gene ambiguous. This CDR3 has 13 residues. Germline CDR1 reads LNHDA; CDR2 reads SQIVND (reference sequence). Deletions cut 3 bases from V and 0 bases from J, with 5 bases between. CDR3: CASSIHVNTEAFF. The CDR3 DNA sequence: TGTGCCAGTAGTATTCACGTGAACACTGAAGCTTTCTTT.